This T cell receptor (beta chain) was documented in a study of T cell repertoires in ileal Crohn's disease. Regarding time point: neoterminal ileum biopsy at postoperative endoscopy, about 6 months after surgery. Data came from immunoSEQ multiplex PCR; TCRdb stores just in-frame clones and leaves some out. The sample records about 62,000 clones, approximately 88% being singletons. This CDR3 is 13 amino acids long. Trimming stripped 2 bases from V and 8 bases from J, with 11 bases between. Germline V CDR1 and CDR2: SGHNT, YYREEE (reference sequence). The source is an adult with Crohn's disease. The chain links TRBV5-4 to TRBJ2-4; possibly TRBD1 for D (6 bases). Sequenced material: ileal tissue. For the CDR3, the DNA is TGTGCCAGCAGCTTTAGGACAGTAGACATTCAGTACTTC. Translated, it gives CASSFRTVDIQYF.